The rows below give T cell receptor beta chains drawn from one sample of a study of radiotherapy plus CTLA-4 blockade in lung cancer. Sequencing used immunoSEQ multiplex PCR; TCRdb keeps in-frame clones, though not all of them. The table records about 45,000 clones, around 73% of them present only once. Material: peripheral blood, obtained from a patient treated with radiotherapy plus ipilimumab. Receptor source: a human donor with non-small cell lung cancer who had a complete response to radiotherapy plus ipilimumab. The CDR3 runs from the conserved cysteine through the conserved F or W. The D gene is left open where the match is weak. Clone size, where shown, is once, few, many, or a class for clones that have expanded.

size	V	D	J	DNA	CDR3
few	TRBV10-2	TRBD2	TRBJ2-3	TGCGCCAGTCGGGGACTAGCGGGGGTTACTAGCACAGATACGCAGTATTTT	CASRGLAGVTSTDTQYF
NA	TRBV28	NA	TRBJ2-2	TGTGCCAGCCGGATATCGGGGAGCACCGGGGAGCTGTTTTTT	CASRISGSTGELFF
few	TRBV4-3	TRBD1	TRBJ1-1	TGCGCCAGCAGCCAAGGAGCAGGGGGTCCTAACACTGAAGCTTTCTTT	CASSQGAGGPNTEAFF
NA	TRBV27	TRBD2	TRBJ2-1	TGTGCCAGCAGTCCCCTCGCGTCCGGGAGGGCAGCCAATGAGCAGTTCTTC	CASSPLASGRAANEQFF
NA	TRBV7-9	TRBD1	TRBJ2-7	TGTGCCAGCAGCTATAGCGGACAGGGGAACGAGCAGTACTTC	CASSYSGQGNEQYF
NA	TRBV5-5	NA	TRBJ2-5	TGTGCCAGCAGCTTTTTTGGGGGGATAGAGACCCAGTACTTC	CASSFFGGIETQYF
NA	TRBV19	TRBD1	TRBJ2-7	TGTGCCAGTAGTACAACAGGGGCTAACTCCTACGAGCAGTACTTC	CASSTTGANSYEQYF
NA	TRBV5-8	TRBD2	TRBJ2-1	TGTGCCAGCAGCGCCCTACCGACTAGCGGCTACAATGAGCAGTTCTTC	CASSALPTSGYNEQFF
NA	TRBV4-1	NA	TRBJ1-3	TGCGCCAGCAGCCAAGCAGGGGCTGGTGGAAACACCATATATTTT	CASSQAGAGGNTIYF
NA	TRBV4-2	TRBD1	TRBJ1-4	TGTGCCAGCAGCCCCGACAGGGTTAATGAAAAACTGTTTTTT	CASSPDRVNEKLFF
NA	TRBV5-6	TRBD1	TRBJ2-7	TGTGCCAGCAGCAGGCACGGGACAGGGGGCTTCGAGCAGTACTTC	CASSRHGTGGFEQYF
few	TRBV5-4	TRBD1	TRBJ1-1	TGTGCCAGCAGCTGGGGAGACAGGGGAGGCACTGAAGCTTTCTTT	CASSWGDRGGTEAFF
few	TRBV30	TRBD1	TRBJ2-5	TGTGCCTGCTCCGGGACAGGGGATTGGGAGACCCAGTACTTC	CACSGTGDWETQYF
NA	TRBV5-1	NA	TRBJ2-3	TGCGCCAGCAGCCAACAAGAGGTCACAGATACGCAGTATTTT	CASSQQEVTDTQYF
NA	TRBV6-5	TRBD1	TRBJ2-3	TGTGCCAGCAGTTACTCGACAGGGGGCTGGACAGATACGCAGTATTTT	CASSYSTGGWTDTQYF
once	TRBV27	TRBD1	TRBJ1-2	TGTGCCAGCAGTTATTTGGGACAGGGATCTTACTATGGCTACACCTTC	CASSYLGQGSYYGYTF
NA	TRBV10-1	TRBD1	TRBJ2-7	TGCGCCAGCAGTGATGGGACAGGCTACTACGAGCAGTACTTC	CASSDGTGYYEQYF
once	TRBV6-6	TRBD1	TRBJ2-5	TGTGCCAGCAGTTACGGGGGACAGCTAAGCGAGACCCAGTACTTC	CASSYGGQLSETQYF
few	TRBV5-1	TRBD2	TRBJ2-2	TGCGCCAGCAGCTGGGGGACTAGCGGGAGTCTCTTGGTGAACACCGGGGAGCTGTTTTTT	CASSWGTSGSLLVNTGELFF
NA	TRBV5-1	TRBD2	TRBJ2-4	TGCGCCAGCAGCTTGTCTAGCGGCAAAAACATTCAGTACTTC	CASSLSSGKNIQYF
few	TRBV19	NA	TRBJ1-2	TGTGCCACCCGAGACGGGTTTTATGGCTACACCTTC	CATRDGFYGYTF
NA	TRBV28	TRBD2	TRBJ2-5	TGTGCCAGCAGTTTATTTAGCGGGAGGGGGAAAGAGACCCAGTACTTC	CASSLFSGRGKETQYF
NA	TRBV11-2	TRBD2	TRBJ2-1	TGTGCCAGCAGCTCGGGACTAGCGGGAGGGGCCAATGAGCAGTTCTTC	CASSSGLAGGANEQFF
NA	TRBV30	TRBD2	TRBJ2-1	TGTGCCTGGACCAGCGGGGGGGCTTCCTACAATGAGCAGTTCTTC	CAWTSGGASYNEQFF
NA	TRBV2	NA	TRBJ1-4	TGTGCCAGCAGTGTCTTTAATGAAAAACTGTTTTTT	CASSVFNEKLFF
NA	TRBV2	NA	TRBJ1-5	TGTGCCAGCAGGGCACAGGTTAATCAGCCCCAGCATTTT	CASRAQVNQPQHF
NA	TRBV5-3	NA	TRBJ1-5	TGTGCCAGAAGCCCGGCGGCAAGATCCGGTCAGCCCCAGCATTTT	CARSPAARSGQPQHF
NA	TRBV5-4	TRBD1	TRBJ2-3	TGTGCCAGCAGCCCCCGTTTAGGGGGCAGGGGGCCTAGCACAGATACGCAGTATTTT	CASSPRLGGRGPSTDTQYF
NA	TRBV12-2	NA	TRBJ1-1	TGTGCAAGTCGCTTAGGGGCAGGGAATGATGAAGCTTTCTTT	CASRLGAGNDEAFF
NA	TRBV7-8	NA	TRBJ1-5	TGTGCCAGCAGCTTAGAGAGAAACAATCAGCCCCAGCATTTT	CASSLERNNQPQHF
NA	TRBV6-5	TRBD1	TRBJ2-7	TGTGCCAGTCGCCCGGCACAGGGGTATGGCGAGCAGTACTTC	CASRPAQGYGEQYF
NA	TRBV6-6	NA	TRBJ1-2	TGTGCCAGCAGTCCGCCGAAGGCAGGGTATGGCTACACCTTC	CASSPPKAGYGYTF
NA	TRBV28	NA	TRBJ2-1	TGTGCCAGCAGTTCTGCAGGGTATGACGGCAATGAGCAGTTCTTC	CASSSAGYDGNEQFF
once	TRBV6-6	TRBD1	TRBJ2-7	TGTGCCAGCAGCTGGGACAGGGGTTCCTACGAGCGGTACTTC	CASSWDRGSYERYF
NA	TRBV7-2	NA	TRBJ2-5	TGTGCCAGCAGCTTCAAGGGGCCCCAAGAGACCCAGTACTTC	CASSFKGPQETQYF
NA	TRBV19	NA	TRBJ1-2	TGTGCCGGTAGTATCTTGACAGTCGGTGGCTACACCTTC	CAGSILTVGGYTF
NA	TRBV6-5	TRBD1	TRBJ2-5	TGTGCCGGATGGGGAGACAGGGCGGGAGAGACCCAGTACTTC	CAGWGDRAGETQYF
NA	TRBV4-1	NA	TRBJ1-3	TGCGCCAGCAGCCAGACAGTTTTCTCTGGAAACACCATATATTTT	CASSQTVFSGNTIYF
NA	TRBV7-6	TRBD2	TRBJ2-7	TGTGCCAGCAGCTTAGGCGCTAGCGGGAGATACTCCTACGAGCAGTACTTC	CASSLGASGRYSYEQYF
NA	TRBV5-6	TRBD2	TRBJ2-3	TGTGCCAGCAGCTTGGTTAGCGGGGGAACAGATACGCAGTATTTT	CASSLVSGGTDTQYF
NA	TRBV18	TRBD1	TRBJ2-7	TGTGCCAGCTCACCTCAAGGGGGACAGAGCTACTACGAGCAGTACTTC	CASSPQGGQSYYEQYF
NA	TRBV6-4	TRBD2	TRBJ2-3	TGTGCCAGCAGTGACTCGACTAGCGGGGGCGACGGGCTTACGCAGTATTTT	CASSDSTSGGDGLTQYF
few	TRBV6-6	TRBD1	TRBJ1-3	TGTGCCAGCAGTTACGGGACAGGGTCGGGGGGAAACACCATATATTTT	CASSYGTGSGGNTIYF
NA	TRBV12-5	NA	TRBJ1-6	TGTGCTAGTGGTTTGGTAAGCACAGGGCGACAGGTCTATAATTCACCCCTCCACTTT	CASGLVSTGRQVYNSPLHF
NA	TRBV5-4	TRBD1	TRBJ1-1	TGTGCCAGCAGCTTGGACAGGGGAGGAACTGAAGCTTTCTTT	CASSLDRGGTEAFF
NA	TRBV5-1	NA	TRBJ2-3	TGCGCCAGCAGCTTGGCTACAGGTTCCCGCACAGATACGCAGTATTTT	CASSLATGSRTDTQYF
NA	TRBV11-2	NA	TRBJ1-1	TGTGCCAGCAGGCGAAGCGGGAACACTGAAGCTTTCTTT	CASRRSGNTEAFF
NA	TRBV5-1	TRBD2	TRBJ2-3	TGCGCCAGCAGCTTTGGGGCTAGCGGGGTAACAGATACGCAGTATTTT	CASSFGASGVTDTQYF
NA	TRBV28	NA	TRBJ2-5	TGTGCCAGCGCCTCGTTAAGGGGCGCGACCCAAGAGACCCAGTACTTC	CASASLRGATQETQYF
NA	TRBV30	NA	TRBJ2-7	TGTGCCTGGAGTGCTAATCGCTACGAGCAGTACTTC	CAWSANRYEQYF